The 21 T cell receptor beta chains below all came from one sample that was sequenced in a study of T cells in pancreatic ductal adenocarcinoma. The selected patients with pancreatic ductal adenocarcinoma had surgery but no neoadjuvant therapy. The assay was immunoSEQ multiplex PCR, and TCRdb's table has in-frame clones only and misses some. The sample records roughly 9,500 clones, roughly 90% being singletons. Specimen: PBMCs. The receptors shown here come from a human donor with pancreatic ductal adenocarcinoma.

This chain uses TRBV5-6 with TRBJ2-7, with TRBD2 matching over 11 bases. Germline CDR1 reads SGHDT; CDR2 reads YYEEEE. Trimming cost V 3 bases and J 5 bases; bases outside gene matches: 10. The CDR3 runs to 16 residues. CDR3 amino acids: CASSSIGLAGGNEQYF. CDR3 DNA sequence: TGTGCCAGCAGCTCTATCGGGCTAGCGGGAGGCAACGAGCAGTACTTC. Combining the CDR3 with reference TRBV5-6 and TRBJ2-7 gives the whole variable domain DAGVTQSPTHLIKTRGQQVTLRCSPKSGHDTVSWYQQALGQGPQFIFQYYEEEERQRGNFPDRFSGHQFPNYSSELNVNALLLGDSALYLCASSSIGLAGGNEQYFGPGTRLTVT.

V gene TRBV7-3 combines with J gene TRBJ2-1; 14 nucleotides align to TRBD2. The CDR3 extends over 17 amino acids. The germline CDR1 and CDR2 sequences are SGHTA and FQGTGA. J gave up 5 bases and V 5 bases, and 8 bases lay outside the gene matches. The CDR3 loop is CASSRGTSGSGNNEQFF. The CDR3 bases are TGTGCCAGCAGCCGGGGGACTAGCGGGAGCGGGAACAATGAGCAGTTCTTC.

The CDR3 is CAWSWGGGDPEQFF. The CDR3, as DNA: TGTGCCTGGAGTTGGGGGGGAGGAGACCCGGAGCAGTTCTTC. V and J are TRBV30 and TRBJ2-1; TRBD2 agrees at 7 bases. From germline, CDR1 is GTSNPN and CDR2 SVGIG (reference sequence). The J segment lost 10 bases and the V segment lost 2 bases, leaving 11 bases of the junction unmatched. This CDR3 is 14 amino acids long. Filled out from reference TRBV30 and TRBJ2-1, the complete variable domain reads SQTIHQWPATLVQPVGSPLSLECTVEGTSNPNLYWYRQAAGRGLQLLFYSVGIGQISSEVPQNLSASRPQDRQFILSSKKLLLSDSGFYLCAWSWGGGDPEQFFGPGTRLTVL.

The chain combines TRBV9 with TRBJ2-1; D is undetermined. Deletions cut 0 bases from V and 10 bases from J, with 11 bases between. CDR1 SGDLS and CDR2 YYNGEE come from the germline V gene. The CDR3 has 13 residues. The CDR3 loop reads CASSVGGIGEQFF. The CDR3 DNA follows: TGTGCCAGCAGCGTAGGAGGAATCGGCGAGCAGTTCTTC.

The V and J genes are TRBV4-1 and TRBJ2-5; the D is unclear. The CDR3 totals 16 residues. With 0 bases removed from V and 1 base from J, the gap between germline ends came to 12 bases. The V gene's germline CDR1 is MGHRA and CDR2 YSYEKL. CDR3 in DNA: TGCGCCAGCAGCCAAGATTTTTACCGAGTCCAAGAGACCCAGTACTTC. It is translated as CASSQDFYRVQETQYF.

This rearrangement joins TRBV7-3 to TRBJ2-1; no reliable D call. This CDR3 has 15 residues. Germline lookup yields CDR1 SGHTA and CDR2 FQGTGA. The V and J ends lost 5 bases and 4 bases respectively, with 15 bases between them. The CDR3 coding sequence is TGTGCCAGCAGCCCACTGGGTAGCTCTTACAATGAGCAGTTCTTC. Translation gives CASSPLGSSYNEQFF.

V and J are TRBV6-6 and TRBJ2-5; 9 bases line up with TRBD1. This CDR3 is built from 16 residues. V was clipped by 5 bases and J by 4 bases; unmatched bases: 11. CDR1 is MNHNY, CDR2 SVGAGI, per germline (reference sequence). CDR3 sequence reads: CASSVSSDRGGETQYF. The CDR3 DNA is TGTGCCAGCAGTGTCTCTTCCGACAGGGGGGGAGAGACCCAGTACTTC.

This clone was recorded once. The rearrangement joins TRBV11-2 to TRBJ2-1; 13 bases are a match to TRBD2. Germline V gives CDR1 SGHAT, CDR2 FQNNGV. The CDR3 extends over 14 amino acids. V gave up 5 bases and J gave up 10 bases; unmatched junction bases: 5. The CDR3 coding sequence is TGTGCCAGCAGCAAGACTAGCGGGAGGAGGGAGCAGTTCTTC. Translated, it gives CASSKTSGRREQFF.

This chain links TRBV5-8 with TRBJ2-7, with 9 nucleotides matching TRBD2. CDR1 and CDR2 (germline): SGHTS, YDEGEE. The V segment lost 0 bases and the J segment 0 bases; nucleotides outside the gene matches: 1. CDR3 length equals 15 residues. CDR3 amino acids: CASSLGLAASYEQYF. The CDR3 DNA sequence: TGTGCCAGCAGCTTGGGACTAGCGGCCTCCTACGAGCAGTACTTC.

The gene calls are TRBV6-5 and TRBJ2-5; possibly TRBD1 for D (7 bases). CDR1 is MNHEY, CDR2 SVGAGI, per germline. V gave up 0 bases and J gave up 5 bases, with 10 bases separating them. The CDR3 length is 14 residues. CDR3 amino acids: CASSYSTGRETQYF. Here the CDR3 DNA reads TGTGCCAGCAGTTACTCGACAGGGAGGGAGACCCAGTACTTC.

The rearrangement joins TRBV28 to TRBJ2-5; D call uncertain. In germline, CDR1 is MDHEN, CDR2 SYDVKM. Trimming cost V 6 bases and J 2 bases, with 7 bases left between them. The CDR3 contains 12 residues. The CDR3 nucleotides read TGTGCCAGCAGGAGCGTACAAGAGACCCAGTACTTC. This encodes CASRSVQETQYF.

The chain couples TRBV18 to TRBJ2-7; D is unclear. Germline CDR1 reads KGHSH; CDR2 reads LQKENI. V was shortened by 6 bases and J by 0 bases, with 6 bases between the two germline ends. The CDR3 is 12 residues long. CDR3 nucleotide sequence: TGTGCCAGCTCCCCGAGCTCCTACGAGCAGTACTTC. Amino acid sequence: CASSPSSYEQYF.

The chain has TRBV11-3 and TRBJ1-1; D ambiguous. V lost 1 base to trimming and J lost 0 bases, with 6 bases between them. CDR3 length equals 14 residues. Germline-derived CDR1 and CDR2 are SGHNT and YENEEA. DNA of the CDR3: TGTGCCAGCAGCTTAGGAGGGTTGAACACTGAAGCTTTCTTT. Protein: CASSLGGLNTEAFF.

The chain couples TRBV10-3 to TRBJ2-1, with TRBD2 as a possible D gene (5 bases). V was clipped by 8 bases and J by 8 bases, with 7 bases between them. The CDR3 length is 10 residues. CDR1 ENHRY and CDR2 SYGVKD come from the germline V gene. The CDR3 reads CAIGSYEQFF. CDR3 DNA sequence: TGTGCCATCGGGAGCTATGAGCAGTTCTTC.

The V call is TRBV28, the J call TRBJ2-3, with D perhaps TRBD2 (6 bases). The CDR3 sequence is 14 residues long. Germline assignment: CDR1 MDHEN and CDR2 SYDVKM. Trimming cost V 4 bases and J 0 bases, with 8 bases left between them. The CDR3 nucleotides read TGTGCCAGCAGTTCCCGGGGGAGCACAGATACGCAGTATTTT. This gives the protein CASSSRGSTDTQYF.

The chain uses TRBV5-6 and TRBJ2-2; 7 bases align to TRBD1. This CDR3 comprises 15 residues. Germline V gene lookup returns CDR1 SGHDT and CDR2 YYEEEE. Trimming took 4 bases from V and 3 from J; bases not matched to a gene: 6. The CDR3 DNA reads as TGTGCCAGCAGCGTCCGGGACAGTCACACCGGGGAGCTGTTTTTT. Protein sequence: CASSVRDSHTGELFF.

The chain combines TRBV9 with TRBJ2-3; TRBD2 agrees at 12 bases. V trimming: 3 bases; J trimming: 5 bases; junction bases outside the gene matches: 10. The germline V gene encodes CDR1 SGDLS and CDR2 YYNGEE. This CDR3 has 17 residues. CDR3 region: CASSATLVGLAGDTQYF. The CDR3, as DNA: TGTGCCAGCAGCGCCACGTTAGTGGGACTAGCGGGAGATACGCAGTATTTT.

The chain recombines TRBV9 with TRBJ1-1, with 9 bases that match TRBD1. The CDR3 is made up of 14 amino acids. The J segment lost 3 bases and the V segment lost 4 bases, leaving 4 bases of the junction unmatched. Germline V CDR1 and CDR2: SGDLS, YYNGEE. The CDR3 DNA sequence: TGTGCCAGCAGCCTACAGGGGGCTTACACTGAAGCTTTCTTT. Residues: CASSLQGAYTEAFF.

This chain links TRBV4-1 with TRBJ2-7, with 9 bases aligning to TRBD1. This CDR3 region has 18 residues. V lost 4 bases and J lost 1; bases outside the gene matches: 14. Germline-derived CDR1 and CDR2 are MGHRA and YSYEKL. CDR3 bases: TGCGCCAGCAGCCTCCTCTTCGGCTTCGGACAGGGGTCCTACGAGCAGTACTTC. Translating gives CASSLLFGFGQGSYEQYF.

This chain joins TRBV6-5 and TRBJ2-2; the D gene is possibly TRBD1 (6 bases). The V end lost 7 bases, the J end lost 5 bases, and 17 bases lay between the germline ends. The CDR3 loop spans 15 amino acids. Germline V gene data show CDR1 as MNHEY and CDR2 as SVGAGI. CDR3 sequence reads: CASNRDIYSTGELFF. The CDR3 DNA reads as TGTGCCAGCAACCGGGACATTTATTCAACCGGGGAGCTGTTTTTT.

This chain uses TRBV27 with TRBJ2-3; 11 bases are shared with TRBD2. The germline V gene has CDR1 MNHEY and CDR2 SMNVEV (reference sequence). The trim removed 5 bases at V and 2 bases at J, leaving 9 bases unmatched. This CDR3 has 17 amino acids. CDR3 coding DNA: TGTGCCAGCAGTCAGACTAGCGGGGCCAGTATCACAGATACGCAGTATTTT. Amino acids: CASSQTSGASITDTQYF.